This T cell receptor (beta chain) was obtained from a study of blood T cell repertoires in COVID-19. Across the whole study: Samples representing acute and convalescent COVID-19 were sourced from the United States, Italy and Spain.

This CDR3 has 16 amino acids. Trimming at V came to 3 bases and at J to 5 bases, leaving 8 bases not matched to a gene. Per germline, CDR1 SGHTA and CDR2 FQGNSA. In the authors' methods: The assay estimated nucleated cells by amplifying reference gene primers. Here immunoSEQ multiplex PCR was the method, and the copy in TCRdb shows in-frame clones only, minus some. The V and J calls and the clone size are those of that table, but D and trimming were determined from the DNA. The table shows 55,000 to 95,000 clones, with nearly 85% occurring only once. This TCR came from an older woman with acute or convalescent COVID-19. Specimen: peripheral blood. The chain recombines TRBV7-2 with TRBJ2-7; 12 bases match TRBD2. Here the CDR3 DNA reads TGTGCCAGCAGCTTGGCTAGCGGGAGGGCCGCGGACGAGCAGTACTTC. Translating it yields CASSLASGRAADEQYF. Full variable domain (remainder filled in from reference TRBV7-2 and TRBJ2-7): GAGVSQSPSNKVTEKGKDVELRCDPISGHTALYWYRQSLGQGLEFLIYFQGNSAPDKSGLPSDRFSAERTGGSVSTLTIQRTQQEDSAVYLCASSLASGRAADEQYFGPGTRLTVT.